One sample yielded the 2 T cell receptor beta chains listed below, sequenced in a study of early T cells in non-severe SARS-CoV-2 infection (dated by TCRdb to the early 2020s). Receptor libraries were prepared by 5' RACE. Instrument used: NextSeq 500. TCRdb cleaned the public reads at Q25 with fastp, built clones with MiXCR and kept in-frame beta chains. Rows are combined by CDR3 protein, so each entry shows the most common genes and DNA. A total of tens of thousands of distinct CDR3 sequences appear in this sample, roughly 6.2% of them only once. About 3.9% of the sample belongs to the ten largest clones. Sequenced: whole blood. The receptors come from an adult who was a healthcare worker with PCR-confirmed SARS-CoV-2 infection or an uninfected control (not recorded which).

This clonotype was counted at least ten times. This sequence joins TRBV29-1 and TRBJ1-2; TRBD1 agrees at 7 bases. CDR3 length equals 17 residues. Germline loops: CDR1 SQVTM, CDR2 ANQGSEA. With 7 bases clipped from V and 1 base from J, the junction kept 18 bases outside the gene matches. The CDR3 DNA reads TGCAGCGCCCGGGGCTGGGACAGAAGGATCAGTAACTATGGCTACACCTTC. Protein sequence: CSARGWDRRISNYGYTF.

This CDR3 reads CASRFGRGADTQYF. The CDR3 DNA follows: TGTGCCAGCAGGTTTGGGCGGGGCGCAGATACGCAGTATTTT. This chain connects TRBV6-6 to TRBJ2-3; weak D call: TRBD2 (6 bases). V was clipped by 6 bases and J by 4 bases, with 14 bases between them. This CDR3 comprises 14 residues. CDR1 MNHNY and CDR2 SVGAGI come from the germline V gene (reference sequence).